This passage covers 17 T cell receptor beta chains from one sample sequenced in a study of T cell responses to AZD1222 COVID-19 vaccine. Profiled with immunoSEQ multiplex PCR; TCRdb holds only in-frame clones, not every one. This sample yields over 150,000 clones, of which roughly 90% are seen a single time; roughly 5% belongs to the top ten. The source was peripheral blood, collected on day 0 of AZD1222 vaccination. All receptors come from an adult in good health.

The V and J genes are TRBV9 and TRBJ1-1; D may be TRBD1 (6 bases). V dropped 4 bases and J dropped 4 bases, with 26 bases sitting between them. This CDR3 spans 18 amino acids. CDR1 and CDR2 from the germline V gene are SGDLS and YYNGEE. The CDR3 coding sequence is TGTGCCAGCAGCCCTCGACCCTCACAGGGATGGAGGACCACTGAAGCTTTCTTT. Amino acids: CASSPRPSQGWRTTEAFF. The whole variable domain, remainder taken from reference TRBV9 and TRBJ1-1, is DSGVTQTPKHLITATGQRVTLRCSPRSGDLSVYWYQQSLDQGLQFLIQYYNGEERAKGNILERFSAQQFPDLHSELNLSSLELGDSALYFCASSPRPSQGWRTTEAFFGQGTRLTVV.

This clone was seen once. The chain uses TRBV6-6 and TRBJ1-6; the match to TRBD1 covers 7 bases. Germline V gives CDR1 MNHNY, CDR2 SVGAGI (reference sequence). J gave up 6 bases and V 0 bases, and 2 bases lay outside the gene matches. The CDR3 loop spans 15 amino acids. The CDR3 DNA reads as TGTGCCAGCAGTTACTCACGACAGGGTAATTCACCCCTCCACTTT. This translates into CASSYSRQGNSPLHF.

The chain links TRBV11-3 to TRBJ2-5, with 10 bases that match TRBD2. The CDR3 spans 16 residues. Trimming removed 1 base from V and 4 bases from J; junction bases left unmatched: 6. Germline CDR1 SGHNT, CDR2 YENEEA. The CDR3 DNA is TGTGCCAGCAGCTTAGGACAAGCGGGGGGGCGAGAGACCCAGTACTTC. Translating it yields CASSLGQAGGRETQYF.

In the case of this clone: An end of the junction does not agree with germline; a read error may underlie this. V gene TRBV7-3 combines with J gene TRBJ1-2, with a weak D call TRBD1 (5 bases). The CDR3 spans 13 residues. CDR1 and CDR2 from the germline V gene are SGHTA and FQGTGA. CDR3 region: CASSLGNGGSYDF. The CDR3 DNA sequence: TGTGCCAGCAGCTTAGGGAACGGGGGGAGCTACGACTTC.

This sequence joins TRBV30 and TRBJ1-5; TRBD1 matches at 8 bases. This CDR3 is built from 17 residues. Germline CDR1 and CDR2: GTSNPN and SVGIG (reference sequence). Trimming took 3 bases from V and 5 from J; bases not matched to a gene: 15. The CDR3 sequence: CAWSLRGQGGPYQPQHF. In DNA, the CDR3 is TGTGCCTGGAGCCTCCGAGGACAGGGTGGACCTTATCAGCCCCAGCATTTT.

This chain links TRBV7-2 with TRBJ2-7, with a tentative D call TRBD2 (6 bases). Germline V gene data show CDR1 as SGHTA and CDR2 as FQGNSA. V dropped 2 bases and J dropped 2 bases, with 13 bases sitting between them. The length of the CDR3 is 15 residues. The CDR3 nucleotides are TGTGCCAGCAGCTTATCAAAGGAGGGACCCTACGAGCAGTACTTC. Translating it yields CASSLSKEGPYEQYF.

The chain is built from TRBV6-2 or TRBV6-3 and TRBJ1-2; 7 bases map to TRBD1. Germline trimming cut 0 bases from V and 4 bases from J; bases unmatched to any gene: 5. This CDR3 has 15 amino acids. CDR1 and CDR2 (germline): MNHEY, SVGEGT. CDR3 nucleotide sequence: TGTGCCAGCAGTTACTCGACAGGGAACCCCTATGGCTACACCTTC. This encodes CASSYSTGNPYGYTF.

This clone was observed a few times. The rearrangement uses TRBV20-1 and TRBJ1-1; D gene unclear. In germline, CDR1 is DFQATT, CDR2 SNEGSKA (reference sequence). The V gene lost 5 bases and the J gene lost 14 bases, with 15 bases spanning the gap. The CDR3 contains 10 residues. The CDR3 DNA reads as TGCAGTGCTGCAAACCTCGAACCGTTCTTT. Protein product: CSAANLEPFF.

This chain's CDR3 is CASSWDSPIQPQHF. In DNA form, the CDR3 reads TGTGCCAGCAGTTGGGACAGTCCTATTCAGCCCCAGCATTTT. V is TRBV6-2 or TRBV6-3 and J is TRBJ1-5; 7 positions match TRBD1. V shed 4 bases, J shed 6 bases, and the junction held 6 bases outside the gene matches. The length of the CDR3 is 14 residues. Germline V gene lookup returns CDR1 MNHEY and CDR2 SVGEGT.

The chain combines TRBV2 with TRBJ1-5; 7 nucleotides line up with TRBD1. This CDR3 contains 13 residues. The germline V gene has CDR1 SNHLY and CDR2 FYNNEI. V was pared by 3 bases and J by 10 bases, with 6 bases of the junction left unmatched. The CDR3 bases are TGTGCCAGCAGTGATCATAGGGGGCCTCCCCAGCATTTT. Translated, it gives CASSDHRGPPQHF.

The chain is built from TRBV5-6 and TRBJ1-2, with D perhaps matching TRBD1 (5 bases). This CDR3 contains 15 residues. Trimming took 0 bases from V and 5 from J, leaving 14 bases between them. CDR1 and CDR2 from the germline V gene are SGHDT and YYEEEE. Here the CDR3 DNA reads TGTGCCAGCAGCTTGGCCGGGGCAGTAACTTATGGCTACACCTTC. This gives the protein CASSLAGAVTYGYTF.

The CDR3: CASNSGQGYNTEAFF. The CDR3 DNA reads TGTGCCAGCAACTCGGGACAGGGTTATAACACTGAAGCTTTCTTT. The rearrangement links TRBV6-5 to TRBJ1-1; 9 bases fit TRBD1. This CDR3 spans 15 amino acids. The trim removed 7 bases at V and 2 bases at J, leaving 8 bases unmatched. Germline values: CDR1 MNHEY, CDR2 SVGAGI.

V is TRBV7-2 and J is TRBJ1-1; no clear D. Germline values: CDR1 SGHTA, CDR2 FQGNSA. The CDR3 covers 14 residues. Trimming pared 3 bases from V and 3 bases from J, leaving 11 bases between. The CDR3 reads CASSLAAGDTEAFF. The CDR3 bases are TGTGCCAGCAGCTTGGCCGCCGGGGACACTGAAGCTTTCTTT.

This chain links TRBV4-3 with TRBJ1-1; tentatively, D is TRBD1 (6 bases). The germline V and J ends were trimmed by 6 bases and 1 base, with 9 bases remaining between them. From germline, CDR1 is LGHNA and CDR2 YSLEER. The CDR3 consists of 13 residues. This CDR3 reads CASRADRNTEAFF. CDR3 nucleotide sequence: TGCGCCAGCAGAGCGGACAGGAACACTGAAGCTTTCTTT.

In nucleotides, the CDR3 is TGTGCCAGCTCCCGGGGAAATTCACCCCTCCACTTT. It encodes CASSRGNSPLHF. V gene TRBV3-1 (or the pseudogene TRBV3-2) combines with J gene TRBJ1-6, with D unclear. From germline, CDR1 is LGHDT and CDR2 YNNKEL (reference sequence). This CDR3 is 12 amino acids long. The V gene lost 8 bases and the J gene lost 7 bases, with 9 bases spanning the gap.

In this sample, this clone turned up a few times. The V gene is TRBV5-8, the J gene TRBJ2-1; D possibly uses TRBD1 or TRBD2 (6 bases each). This CDR3 has 14 residues. CDR1 SGHTS and CDR2 YDEGEE come from the germline V gene. With 2 bases removed from V and 8 bases from J, the gap between germline ends came to 14 bases. This CDR3 is CASSLWAGDYEQFF. CDR3 coding DNA: TGTGCCAGCAGCTTATGGGCAGGGGACTATGAGCAGTTCTTC.

V and J are TRBV4-2 and TRBJ1-1; 12 nucleotides line up with TRBD1. The germline CDR1 and CDR2 sequences are LGHNA and YNFKEQ. The CDR3 has 17 residues. V gave up 3 bases and J gave up 2 bases; unmatched junction bases: 7. Written as DNA, the CDR3 is TGTGCCAGCAGCCAGGGACAGGGGGCGTCCACTAACACTGAAGCTTTCTTT. Encoded protein: CASSQGQGASTNTEAFF.